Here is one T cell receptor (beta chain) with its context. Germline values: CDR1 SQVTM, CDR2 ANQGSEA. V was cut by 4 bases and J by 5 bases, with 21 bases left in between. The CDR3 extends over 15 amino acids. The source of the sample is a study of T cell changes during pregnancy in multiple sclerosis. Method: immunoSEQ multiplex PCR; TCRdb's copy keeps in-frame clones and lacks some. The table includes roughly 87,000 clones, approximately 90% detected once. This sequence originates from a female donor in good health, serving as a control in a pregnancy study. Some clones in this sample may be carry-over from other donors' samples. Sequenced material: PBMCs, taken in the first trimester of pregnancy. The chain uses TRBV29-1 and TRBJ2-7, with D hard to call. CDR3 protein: CSVGNPSPPGDEQYF. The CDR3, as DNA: TGCAGCGTTGGAAACCCATCGCCGCCCGGAGACGAGCAGTACTTC.